The present entry profiles one T cell receptor (beta chain) with its context. Profiled with immunoSEQ multiplex PCR; TCRdb holds only in-frame clones, not every one. This table has about 230,000 clones, 83% appearing once. The germline V gene encodes CDR1 SGHNT and CDR2 YYREEE (reference sequence). The CDR3 has 17 residues. V shed 5 bases and J shed 0 bases, with 19 bases lying between them. The data belong to a study of blood T cell repertoires in COVID-19. Material: peripheral blood. The origin of this receptor is a woman between 50 and 59 years old with acute or convalescent COVID-19. The genes are TRBV5-4 and TRBJ2-3; TRBD2 is a possible D gene (7 bases). The chain's CDR3 is CASRSYPGGLSTDTQYF. The CDR3 DNA reads TGTGCCAGCAGGTCGTATCCCGGGGGGCTGAGCACAGATACGCAGTATTTT.